The 8 T cell receptor beta chains reported below all come from one sample, sequenced in a study of T cell repertoires in aging, cancer and after chemotherapy. Rearranged V-D-J TRB sequences were amplified with a mixed TRB-A/B primer pool. TCRdb used MiXCR to reprocess the multiplex PCR reads, holding one entry per CDR3 protein. The sample holds under 6,500 distinct CDR3 sequences, roughly 28% seen once. TCR beta rearrangements were amplified from peripheral blood genomic DNA. The sequenced sample consisted of blood. All receptors come from a human donor in good health.

The chain combines TRBV14 with TRBJ1-1; no clear D. Germline CDR1 is SGHDN and CDR2 is FVKESK. The CDR3 sequence is 15 residues long. Deletions cut 0 bases from V and 6 bases from J, with 14 bases between. The DNA for the CDR3 is TGTGCCAGCAGCCAAGATCCCCTTGGGAGGGCTGAAGCTTTCTTT. Protein product: CASSQDPLGRAEAFF.

This clonotype rates as medium-sized (0.01 to 0.1%). The V and J genes are TRBV20-1 and TRBJ2-3; unclear D gene. The germline V gene has CDR1 DFQATT and CDR2 SNEGSKA (reference sequence). The CDR3 loop spans 12 amino acids. Trimming removed 5 bases from V and 1 base from J, with 7 bases in between. The CDR3 DNA follows: TGCAGTGCTCTGAAAGGCACAGATACGCAGTATTTT. This translates into CSALKGTDTQYF.

J is TRBJ1-1 and V is TRBV28; 11 nucleotides line up with TRBD1. Germline V CDR1 and CDR2: MDHEN, SYDVKM. Unmatched junction bases numbered 22, after V lost 3 bases and J lost 7 bases. The CDR3 has 20 residues. The CDR3 here is CASSFPGQGAYGWPSGEAFF. Written as DNA, the CDR3 is TGTGCCAGCAGTTTCCCCGGACAGGGGGCTTACGGTTGGCCGAGCGGTGAAGCTTTCTTT.

The chain employs TRBV7-9 and TRBJ1-6, with D uncertain. The length of the CDR3 is 17 residues. V was shortened by 0 bases and J by 8 bases, with 17 bases between the two germline ends. Germline V gives CDR1 SEHNR, CDR2 FQNEAQ (reference sequence). The CDR3 region is CASSLARAGYGDSPLHF. The CDR3 region has the DNA TGTGCCAGCAGCTTAGCTCGGGCCGGATATGGGGATTCACCCCTCCACTTT.

This clonotype is medium-sized in the sample. The rearrangement links TRBV5-6 to TRBJ2-7, with TRBD1 matching over 7 bases. J lost 2 bases, V lost 4 bases, and 9 bases had no gene match. This CDR3 spans 15 amino acids. Germline V lookup: CDR1 SGHDT, CDR2 YYEEEE. The CDR3 spells CASSPGWDRPYEQYV. The DNA of the CDR3 is TGTGCCAGCAGCCCGGGGTGGGACAGACCCTACGAGCAGTACGTC.

Within the sample, this clonotype is medium-sized. This chain connects TRBV27 to TRBJ2-2; 7 bases line up with TRBD1. The CDR3 length is 15 residues. Germline V lookup: CDR1 MNHEY, CDR2 SMNVEV (reference sequence). Trimming cost V 6 bases and J 3 bases; bases outside gene matches: 7. The CDR3 protein is CASSLRQGHTGELFF. DNA of the CDR3: TGTGCCAGCAGCTTGCGACAGGGCCACACCGGGGAGCTGTTTTTT.

By frequency in the sample, this clonotype is medium-sized. This sequence joins TRBV28 and TRBJ2-7; TRBD2 matches at 10 bases. V shed 5 bases and J 0 bases; nucleotides not matched to a gene: 10. This CDR3 contains 17 residues. Germline CDR1 is MDHEN and CDR2 is SYDVKM. The chain's CDR3 is CASSHYRLAGSSYEQYF. The CDR3 region has the DNA TGTGCCAGCAGTCATTATAGACTAGCGGGCAGCTCCTACGAGCAGTACTTC.

As concerns this clonotype: A read error may explain this, as a much larger clone is one base away. This sequence joins TRBV7-2 and TRBJ2-5, with TRBD1 matching over 10 bases. The J call may not be correct, given that the DNA end is closer to TRBJ2-7. CDR1 is SGHTA, CDR2 FQGNSA, per germline. The CDR3 loop spans 18 amino acids. As DNA, the CDR3 is TGTGCGTTGATCAAACGCCATCGACAGGGGGCGCGATTCTACGAGCAGTACTTC. This gives the protein CALIKRHRQGARFYEQYF.